This TCR beta chain was obtained from a study of cytomegalovirus exposure and HLA in healthy donors. V was shortened by 2 bases and J by 4 bases, with 12 bases between the two germline ends. This CDR3 contains 15 residues. Germline V lookup: CDR1 MDHEN, CDR2 SYDVKM. The primer mix had 60 Vbeta and 13 Jbeta primers. The assay was immunoSEQ multiplex PCR, and TCRdb's table has in-frame clones only and misses some. The sample carries about 110,000 clones, over 75% recorded once. This receptor was taken from a male donor in good health and CMV-seronegative. The sample taken for sequencing was PBMCs. V usage is TRBV28 and J usage is TRBJ1-5, with D possibly TRBD1 on 5 matching bases. CDR3 bases: TGTGCCAGCAGTTTACCGGACACCAAAAATCAGCCCCAGCATTTT. It specifies CASSLPDTKNQPQHF.